This T cell receptor beta chain was profiled in a study of T cells in Graves' hyperthyroidism and ophthalmopathy. The PBMCs were sourced from fresh peripheral blood (approximately 9.6 ml). CDR1 and CDR2 from the germline V gene are SQVTM and ANQGSEA. V was pared by 4 bases and J by 8 bases, with 19 bases between. The CDR3 covers 14 residues. Amplified regions were TCR beta CDR3 sequences from RNA transcripts. Primed by the HTBI set, a first-round RT-PCR was run on the TCR CDR3. Using its own MiXCR run on the multiplex PCR reads, TCRdb lists one record per CDR3 protein. The repertoire holds fewer than 550,000 distinct CDR3 sequences, with about a sixth as singletons.

V gene TRBV29-1 combines with J gene TRBJ2-3; no firm D call. The TCR sequence derives from a woman under 30 with Graves' hyperthyroidism. Sample: blood. CDR3 in amino acids: CSVVAGQDGVTQYF. The CDR3 DNA follows: TGCAGCGTTGTGGCTGGGCAGGATGGGGTTACGCAGTATTTT.